The rows below give T cell receptor beta chains drawn from one sample of a study of T cell repertoires in cytomegalovirus infection. Each CDR3 protein is one row after TCRdb ran MiXCR on the reads. Of 200,000 to 250,000 distinct CDR3 sequences in the sample, approximately 22% were seen once. The specimen sequenced was CD8+ T cells from PBMCs. The receptors were sampled from a human donor in good health (CMV status not recorded). Some clones in this sample may be carry-over from other donors' samples. CDR3s include the opening cysteine and the closing phenylalanine or tryptophan. The order of the fields is J gene, V gene, D gene, CDR3 length, clone size, CDR3 DNA, CDR3 protein. The D gene is left open where the match is weak. Size values are once, few and many counts, or a class for expanded clones, and some rows have none.

J: TRBJ1-2; V: TRBV20-1; D: TRBD1; length: 14; size: few; DNA: TGCAGTGCCCCCCCGGGACAGGGGCACTATGGCTACACCTTC; CDR3: CSAPPGQGHYGYTF
J: TRBJ2-6; V: TRBV25-1; D: NA; length: 17; size: many; DNA: TGTGCCAGCAGTTTCCCGGGCACCGACTCTGGGGCCAACGTCCTGACTTTC; CDR3: CASSFPGTDSGANVLTF
J: TRBJ2-3; V: TRBV12-3/TRBV12-4; D: NA; length: 16; size: NA; DNA: TGTGCCAGCAGTACGGACAGAACGACCCGATCAGATACGCAGTATTTT; CDR3: CASSTDRTTRSDTQYF
J: TRBJ2-2; V: TRBV4-1; D: NA; length: 15; size: NA; DNA: TGCGCCAGCAGCCCCGAGGGAGGGGGGGACGGGGAGCTGTTTTTT; CDR3: CASSPEGGGDGELFF
J: TRBJ2-7; V: TRBV20-1; D: NA; length: 13; size: NA; DNA: TGCAGTGCTAGAGATAAGAGCGTTTACGAGCAGTACTTC; CDR3: CSARDKSVYEQYF
J: TRBJ1-2; V: TRBV7-9; D: TRBD1; length: 12; size: NA; DNA: TGTGCCAGCAGCCAGGACAGGGAAGGCTACACCTTC; CDR3: CASSQDREGYTF
J: TRBJ2-5; V: TRBV20-1; D: TRBD2; length: 16; size: few; DNA: TGCAGTGCAAGGGAGATTTGGAGCGGGGAACAAGAGACCCAGTACTTC; CDR3: CSAREIWSGEQETQYF
J: TRBJ1-1; V: TRBV5-6; D: NA; length: 16; size: few; DNA: TGTGCCAGCAGCTTGGTGGGGGATTTGGAGAACACTGAAGCTTTCTTT; CDR3: CASSLVGDLENTEAFF
J: TRBJ2-3; V: TRBV20-1; D: NA; length: 15; size: NA; DNA: TGCAGTGCTAGAGGAGGGGGGTCTAGCACAGATACGCAGTATTTT; CDR3: CSARGGGSSTDTQYF
J: TRBJ2-7; V: TRBV19; D: NA; length: 14; size: NA; DNA: TGTGCCAGTAATTCAGGGGGGCCTGTCTACGAGCAGTACTTC; CDR3: CASNSGGPVYEQYF
J: TRBJ2-1; V: TRBV4-1; D: NA; length: 14; size: NA; DNA: TGCGCCAGCAGCCAAACCATGGGGCCCGATGAGCAGTTCTTC; CDR3: CASSQTMGPDEQFF
J: TRBJ2-7; V: TRBV7-9; D: NA; length: 14; size: NA; DNA: TGTGCCAGCAGCCCACCCCCAAGGGCCTACGAGCAGTACTTC; CDR3: CASSPPPRAYEQYF
J: TRBJ1-1; V: TRBV7-2; D: NA; length: 13; size: many; DNA: TGTGCCAGCAGCTTAATCGGGAACACTGAAGCTTTCTTT; CDR3: CASSLIGNTEAFF
J: TRBJ2-2; V: TRBV6-6; D: NA; length: 14; size: few; DNA: TGTGCCAGCAGTTACAATCGACTAACCGGGGAGCTGTTTTTT; CDR3: CASSYNRLTGELFF
J: TRBJ2-1; V: TRBV28; D: TRBD1; length: 14; size: NA; DNA: TGTGCCAGCAGTCCCCCGGACAGGGCAGTTCGGCAGTTCTTC; CDR3: CASSPPDRAVRQFF
J: TRBJ2-5; V: TRBV5-4; D: TRBD2; length: 16; size: NA; DNA: TGTGCCAGCAGCTTGGCCTGGGGGGGGATCCAAGAGACCCAGTACTTC; CDR3: CASSLAWGGIQETQYF
J: TRBJ2-3; V: TRBV29-1; D: NA; length: 17; size: once; DNA: TGCAGCGTTGAAGATTGGGGGCGGGCAGGGAACACAGATACGCAGTATTTT; CDR3: CSVEDWGRAGNTDTQYF
J: TRBJ2-5; V: TRBV20-1; D: NA; length: 14; size: few; DNA: TGCAGTGCTAGAGATCTTGGGGGCAGTGAGACCCAGTACTTC; CDR3: CSARDLGGSETQYF
J: TRBJ2-5; V: TRBV28; D: TRBD2; length: 16; size: NA; DNA: TGTGCCAGCAGTCTTGGGGCGGGGGGAAAACAAGAGACCCAGTACTTC; CDR3: CASSLGAGGKQETQYF
J: TRBJ2-5; V: TRBV20-1; D: TRBD2; length: 14; size: few; DNA: TGCAGTGCTAGTCCCGGGACCGGGGGGGAGACCCAGTACTTC; CDR3: CSASPGTGGETQYF
J: TRBJ2-2; V: TRBV6-1; D: NA; length: 15; size: few; DNA: TGTGCCAGCAGTGAACCGACAGGCCTAGCCGGGGAGCTGTTTTTT; CDR3: CASSEPTGLAGELFF
J: TRBJ2-5; V: TRBV7-8; D: TRBD2; length: 16; size: many; DNA: TGTGCCAGCAGCTTACCGTTCCGCGGGGGAGAGGGGACCCAGTACTTC; CDR3: CASSLPFRGGEGTQYF
J: TRBJ2-7; V: TRBV2; D: NA; length: 13; size: NA; DNA: TGTGCCAGCGTAATTCCGGAGCTCTACGAGCAGTACTTC; CDR3: CASVIPELYEQYF
J: TRBJ2-2; V: TRBV20-1; D: NA; length: 14; size: few; DNA: TGCAGTGCTTTGTCGGGGGCGGGCACCGGGGAGCTGTTTTTT; CDR3: CSALSGAGTGELFF
J: TRBJ1-1; V: TRBV12-3/TRBV12-4; D: NA; length: 13; size: many; DNA: TGTGCCAGCAGTTTAAGTAGCGTCACTGAAGCTTTCTTT; CDR3: CASSLSSVTEAFF
J: TRBJ2-7; V: TRBV28; D: NA; length: 13; size: few; DNA: TGTGCCAGCAGCCCGGGACACCGCTACGAGCAGTACTTC; CDR3: CASSPGHRYEQYF
J: TRBJ2-3; V: TRBV28; D: NA; length: 16; size: NA; DNA: TGTGCCAGCAGTTTAGCTTTACAGGGTTTTGGAGATACCCAGTATTTT; CDR3: CASSLALQGFGDTQYF
J: TRBJ2-1; V: TRBV12-3/TRBV12-4; D: NA; length: 13; size: many; DNA: TGTGCCAGCACCGTGGGGGGATGGAATGAGCAGTTCTTC; CDR3: CASTVGGWNEQFF
J: TRBJ2-1; V: TRBV25-1; D: NA; length: 15; size: NA; DNA: TGTGCCAGCAGTGATGCAGGGGGGGTCTACAATGAGCAGTTCTTC; CDR3: CASSDAGGVYNEQFF
J: TRBJ1-1; V: TRBV20-1; D: NA; length: 13; size: few; DNA: TGCAGTGCTGAGCAAGTTATGAACACTGAAGCTTTCTTT; CDR3: CSAEQVMNTEAFF
J: TRBJ2-7; V: TRBV29-1; D: TRBD1; length: 14; size: NA; DNA: TGCAGCGTGACCCTGGGACAGCTGTCCTACGAGCAGTACTTC; CDR3: CSVTLGQLSYEQYF
J: TRBJ2-5; V: TRBV20-1; D: TRBD2; length: 15; size: NA; DNA: TGCAGTGCCCCCCCCCGACTAGCGCTGACAGAGACCCAGTACTTC; CDR3: CSAPPRLALTETQYF
J: TRBJ1-2; V: TRBV15; D: TRBD1; length: 14; size: NA; DNA: TGTGCCACAGCAAAGGGGACAGCTAACTATGGCTACACCTTC; CDR3: CATAKGTANYGYTF
J: TRBJ1-1; V: TRBV27; D: TRBD1; length: 13; size: NA; DNA: TGTGCCAGTAAACAGGGGGCGGTCACTGAAGCTTTCTTT; CDR3: CASKQGAVTEAFF
J: TRBJ1-2; V: TRBV3-1; D: NA; length: 16; size: few; DNA: TGTGCCAGCAGCCAAGATAGTGGAAGGGACCCTAGTGGCTACACCTTC; CDR3: CASSQDSGRDPSGYTF
J: TRBJ1-4; V: TRBV12-3/TRBV12-4; D: NA; length: 16; size: NA; DNA: TGTGCCAGCAGTCCAGGTTCAGGGGCCGCTAATGAAAAACTGTTTTTT; CDR3: CASSPGSGAANEKLFF
J: TRBJ1-2; V: TRBV12-3/TRBV12-4; D: NA; length: 12; size: medium-sized; DNA: TGTGCCAGCAGTTTAGATAACTATGGCTACACCTTC; CDR3: CASSLDNYGYTF
J: TRBJ2-2; V: TRBV4-1; D: TRBD1; length: 17; size: few; DNA: TGCGCCAGCACCTCTTACGGAGCCGGGACAGGGGTCGGGGAGCTGTTTTTT; CDR3: CASTSYGAGTGVGELFF
J: TRBJ2-7; V: TRBV7-6; D: TRBD1; length: 14; size: few; DNA: TGTGCCAGCAGCTTGGTGGACAGGGCATACGAGCAGTACTTC; CDR3: CASSLVDRAYEQYF
J: TRBJ2-1; V: TRBV19; D: NA; length: 15; size: few; DNA: TGTGCCAGTAGTATACCCGGGGGGCTATACAATGAGCAGTTCTTC; CDR3: CASSIPGGLYNEQFF
J: TRBJ2-1; V: TRBV7-6; D: TRBD2; length: 15; size: many; DNA: TGTGCCAGCAGCCTTTGGACTAGCGCCTACAATGAGCAGTTCTTC; CDR3: CASSLWTSAYNEQFF
J: TRBJ1-2; V: TRBV4-1; D: TRBD1; length: 15; size: many; DNA: TGCGCCAGCAGCCAAGAGGACAGGGGTAACTATGGCTACACCTTC; CDR3: CASSQEDRGNYGYTF
J: TRBJ2-5; V: TRBV5-1; D: TRBD1; length: 15; size: many; DNA: TGCGCCAGCAGCTTTGCCGGACAGGGCCAAGAGACCCAGTACTTC; CDR3: CASSFAGQGQETQYF
J: TRBJ2-1; V: TRBV2; D: TRBD1; length: 16; size: NA; DNA: TGTGCCAGCAGTGTCTTGACAGGGGATTTTTACAATGAGCAGTTCTTC; CDR3: CASSVLTGDFYNEQFF
J: TRBJ2-1; V: TRBV29-1; D: NA; length: 12; size: NA; DNA: TGCAGCGTTTACGACCCCTTTAATGAGCAGTTCTTC; CDR3: CSVYDPFNEQFF
J: TRBJ2-5; V: TRBV7-3; D: TRBD1; length: 13; size: NA; DNA: TGTGCCAGCAGCTCTGAGGGACAGGAGACCCAGTACTTC; CDR3: CASSSEGQETQYF
J: TRBJ2-5; V: TRBV12-3/TRBV12-4; D: NA; length: 13; size: NA; DNA: TGTGCCAGCAGTTTGTTCACACAAGAGACCCAGTACTTC; CDR3: CASSLFTQETQYF
J: TRBJ1-6; V: TRBV10-3; D: NA; length: 13; size: NA; DNA: TGTGCCTCGAGGGAGCCCTATAATTCACCCCTCCACTTT; CDR3: CASREPYNSPLHF
J: TRBJ2-5; V: TRBV3-1; D: NA; length: 15; size: few; DNA: TGTGCCAGCAGCCCTACCGCGAGGGGCCAAGAGACCCAGTACTTC; CDR3: CASSPTARGQETQYF
J: TRBJ2-1; V: TRBV10-3; D: NA; length: 16; size: few; DNA: TGTGCCATCAGTGAGCCGGGACTGGTATCCTACAATGAGCAGTTCTTC; CDR3: CAISEPGLVSYNEQFF
J: TRBJ2-5; V: TRBV14; D: TRBD2; length: 18; size: NA; DNA: TGTGCCAGCAGTCTTACCCGAGCGGGGGGGCCGGATCAAGAGACCCAGTACTTC; CDR3: CASSLTRAGGPDQETQYF
J: TRBJ1-1; V: TRBV2; D: NA; length: 11; size: NA; DNA: TGTGCCAGCAGGGTCAACACTGAAGCTTTCTTT; CDR3: CASRVNTEAFF
J: TRBJ1-5; V: TRBV3-1; D: NA; length: 15; size: few; DNA: TGTGCCAGCAGCCAAGGCGGTATGGGAGCTCAGCCCCAGCATTTT; CDR3: CASSQGGMGAQPQHF
J: TRBJ2-5; V: TRBV7-9; D: TRBD1; length: 15; size: many; DNA: TGTGCCAGCGGAGGGACAGGGCCCTTCCAAGAGACCCAGTACTTC; CDR3: CASGGTGPFQETQYF
J: TRBJ1-4; V: TRBV20-1; D: TRBD1; length: 16; size: few; DNA: TGCAGTGCTACCAAGACACAGGGGGCCACTAATGAAAAACTGTTTTTT; CDR3: CSATKTQGATNEKLFF
J: TRBJ2-7; V: TRBV6-2/TRBV6-3; D: NA; length: 13; size: NA; DNA: TGTGCCAGCAGTTTCTTACGGTACTACGAGCAGTACTTC; CDR3: CASSFLRYYEQYF
J: TRBJ2-2; V: TRBV12-3/TRBV12-4; D: NA; length: 14; size: few; DNA: TGTGCCAGCAGTTTAACCATTAACACCGGGGAGCTGTTTTTT; CDR3: CASSLTINTGELFF